The entry that follows covers one TCR beta chain sequence. The PCR made use of 60 Vbeta and 13 Jbeta primers. Some clones are missing from TCRdb's copy, which holds only in-frame ones; the method was immunoSEQ multiplex PCR. The sample includes 150,000 or so clones, over 70% of them seen just once. The CDR3 has 13 residues. The germline gives CDR1 SGHRS, CDR2 YFSETQ. The V and J ends lost 5 bases and 6 bases respectively, with 14 bases between them. This sample was taken from a study of cytomegalovirus exposure and HLA in healthy donors. The sample taken for sequencing was PBMCs. The sequence was obtained from a man between 50 and 59 years old in good health and CMV-seropositive. This chain links TRBV5-1 with TRBJ1-2, with D maybe TRBD1 (6 bases). The CDR3 nucleotides are TGCGCCAGCAGTCCCGAGGGGGGGAATGGCTACACCTTC. It codes for CASSPEGGNGYTF.